This T cell receptor (beta chain) was retrieved from a study of molecular identifiers for immune sequencing clone quantification. CDR1 is MNHEY, CDR2 SMNVEV, per germline (reference sequence). The CDR3 contains 14 residues. V lost 5 bases, J lost 0 bases, and 11 bases lay in between. For naive CD8 T cells, sorting used the CD8+CD4-CCR7+CD45RA+ phenotype. TCRdb reanalysed the PCR reads using MiXCR and keeps one entry per CDR3 protein. Of about 640,000 distinct CDR3 sequences listed, approximately 20% are singletons. Sequenced: naive CD8+ T cells from blood, with Jurkat cell RNA spiked in. As for subset: FACS-sorted CD8+CD4-CCR7+CD45RA+ naive T cells. The chain joins TRBV27 to TRBJ2-7; tentatively, D is TRBD1 (6 bases). This receptor was taken from a human donor in good health. Some libraries in this study had Jurkat cell RNA spiked in. The CDR3 DNA reads as TGTGCCAGCAGTCTGAAGGGGGACTCCTACGAGCAGTACTTC. Translated: CASSLKGDSYEQYF.